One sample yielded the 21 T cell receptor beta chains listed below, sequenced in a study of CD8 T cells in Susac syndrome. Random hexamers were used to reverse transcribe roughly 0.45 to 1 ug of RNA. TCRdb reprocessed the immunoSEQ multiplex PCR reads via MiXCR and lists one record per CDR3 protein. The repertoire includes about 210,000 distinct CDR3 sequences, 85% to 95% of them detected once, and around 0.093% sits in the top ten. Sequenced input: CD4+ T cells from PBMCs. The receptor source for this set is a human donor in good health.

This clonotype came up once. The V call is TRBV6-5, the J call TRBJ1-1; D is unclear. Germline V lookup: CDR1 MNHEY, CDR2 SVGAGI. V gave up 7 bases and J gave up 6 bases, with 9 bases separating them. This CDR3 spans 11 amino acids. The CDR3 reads CASTSWSEAFF. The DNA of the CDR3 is TGTGCCAGCACCTCCTGGTCTGAAGCTTTCTTT.

The CDR3 coding sequence is TGCAGTGCACGACACTATCAGGAGACCCAGTACTTC. Translating gives CSARHYQETQYF. This chain links TRBV20-1 with TRBJ2-5; D gene uncertain. V lost 6 bases, J lost 5 bases, and 13 bases lay in between. The V gene's germline CDR1 is DFQATT and CDR2 SNEGSKA (reference sequence). The CDR3 length is 12 residues.

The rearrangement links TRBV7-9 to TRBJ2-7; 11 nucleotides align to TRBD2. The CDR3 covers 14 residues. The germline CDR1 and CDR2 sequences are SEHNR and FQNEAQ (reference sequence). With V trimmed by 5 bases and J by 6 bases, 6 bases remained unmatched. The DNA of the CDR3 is TGTGCCAGCAGCATACTAGCGGGAGAAGGCGAGCAGTACGTC. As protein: CASSILAGEGEQYV.

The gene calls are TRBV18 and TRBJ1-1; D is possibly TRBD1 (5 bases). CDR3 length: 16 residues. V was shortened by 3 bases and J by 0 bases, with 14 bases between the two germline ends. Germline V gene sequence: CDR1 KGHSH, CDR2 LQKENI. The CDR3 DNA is TGTGCCAGCTCACCCCTTTTAGGGGCGATGAACACTGAAGCTTTCTTT. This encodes CASSPLLGAMNTEAFF.

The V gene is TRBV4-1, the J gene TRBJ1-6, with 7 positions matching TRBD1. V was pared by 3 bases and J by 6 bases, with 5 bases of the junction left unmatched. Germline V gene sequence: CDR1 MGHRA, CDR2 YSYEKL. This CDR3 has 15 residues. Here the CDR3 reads CASSQERQGNSPLHF. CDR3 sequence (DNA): TGCGCCAGCAGCCAGGAGAGACAGGGTAATTCACCCCTCCACTTT.

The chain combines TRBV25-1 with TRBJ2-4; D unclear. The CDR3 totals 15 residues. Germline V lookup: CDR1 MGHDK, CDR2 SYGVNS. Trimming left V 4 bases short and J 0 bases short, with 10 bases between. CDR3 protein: CASSGDTLAKNIQYF. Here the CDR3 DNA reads TGTGCCAGCAGTGGAGACACTCTAGCCAAAAACATTCAGTACTTC.

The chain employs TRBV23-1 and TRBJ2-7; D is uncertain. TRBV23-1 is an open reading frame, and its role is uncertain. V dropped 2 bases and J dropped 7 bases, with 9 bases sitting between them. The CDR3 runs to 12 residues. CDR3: CASSQGLWEQYV. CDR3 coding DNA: TGCGCCAGCAGTCAAGGGCTATGGGAGCAGTACGTC.

The CDR3 region has the DNA TGTGCCAGCAGCTTAGTTCCCCCGGGACAGGGCTTAGAGACCCAGTACTTC. Translated: CASSLVPPGQGLETQYF. The chain joins TRBV11-2 to TRBJ2-5, with 9 bases fitting TRBD1. The CDR3 contains 17 residues. With 1 base clipped from V and 4 bases from J, the junction kept 10 bases outside the gene matches. The germline gives CDR1 SGHAT, CDR2 FQNNGV.

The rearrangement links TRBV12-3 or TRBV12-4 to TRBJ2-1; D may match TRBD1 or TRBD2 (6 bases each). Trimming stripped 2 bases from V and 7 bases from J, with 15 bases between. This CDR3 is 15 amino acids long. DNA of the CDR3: TGTGCCAGCAGTTTATGGGGGGCTACGGGAAATGAGCAGTTCTTC. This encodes CASSLWGATGNEQFF.

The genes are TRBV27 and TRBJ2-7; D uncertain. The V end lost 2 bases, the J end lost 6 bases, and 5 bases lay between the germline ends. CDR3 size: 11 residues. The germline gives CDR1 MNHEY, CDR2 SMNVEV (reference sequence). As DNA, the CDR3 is TGTGCCAGCAGTTTACCTAGCGAGCAGTACGTC. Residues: CASSLPSEQYV.

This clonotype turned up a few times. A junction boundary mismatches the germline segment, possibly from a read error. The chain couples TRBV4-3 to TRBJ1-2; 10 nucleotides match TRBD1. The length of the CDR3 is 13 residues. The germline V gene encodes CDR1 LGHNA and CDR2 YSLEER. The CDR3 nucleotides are TGTGCCAGCAGCCAGGACAGGGGGGATGGCTACACCTTC. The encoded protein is CASSQDRGDGYTF.

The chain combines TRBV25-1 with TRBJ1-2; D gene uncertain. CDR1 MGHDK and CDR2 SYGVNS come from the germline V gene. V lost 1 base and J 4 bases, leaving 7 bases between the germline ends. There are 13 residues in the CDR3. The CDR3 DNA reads TGTGCCAGCAGTGAATCGGCGCCCTATGGCTACACCTTC. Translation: CASSESAPYGYTF.

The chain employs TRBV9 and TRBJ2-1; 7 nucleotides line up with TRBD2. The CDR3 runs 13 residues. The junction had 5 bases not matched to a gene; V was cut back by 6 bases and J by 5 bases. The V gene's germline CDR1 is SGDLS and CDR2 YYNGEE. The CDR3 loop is CASKREDDNEQFF. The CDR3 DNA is TGTGCCAGCAAACGGGAGGACGACAATGAGCAGTTCTTC.

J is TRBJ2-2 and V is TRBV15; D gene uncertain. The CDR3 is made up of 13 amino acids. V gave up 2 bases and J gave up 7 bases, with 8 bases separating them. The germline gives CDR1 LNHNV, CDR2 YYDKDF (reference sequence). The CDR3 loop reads CATSRTRNGELFF. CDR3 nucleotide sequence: TGTGCCACCAGCAGAACCCGGAACGGGGAGCTGTTTTTT.

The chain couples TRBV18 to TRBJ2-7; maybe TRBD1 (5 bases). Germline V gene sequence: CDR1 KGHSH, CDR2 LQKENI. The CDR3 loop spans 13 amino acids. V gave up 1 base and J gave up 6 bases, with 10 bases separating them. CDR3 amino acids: CASSPLGASEQYF. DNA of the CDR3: TGTGCCAGCTCACCACTAGGGGCCTCCGAGCAGTACTTC.

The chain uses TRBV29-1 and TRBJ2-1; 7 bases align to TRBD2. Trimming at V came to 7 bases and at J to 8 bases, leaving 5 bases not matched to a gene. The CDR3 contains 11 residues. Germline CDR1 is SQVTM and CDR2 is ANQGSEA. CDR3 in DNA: TGCAGCGCCGATCGGGGGGATGAGCAGTTCTTC. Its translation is CSADRGDEQFF.

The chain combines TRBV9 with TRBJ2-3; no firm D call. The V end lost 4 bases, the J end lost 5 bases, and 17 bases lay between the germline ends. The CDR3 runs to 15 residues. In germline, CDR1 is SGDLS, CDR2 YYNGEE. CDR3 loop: CASSPFGQYGDTQYF. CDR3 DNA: TGTGCCAGCAGCCCCTTTGGGCAGTACGGAGATACGCAGTATTTT.

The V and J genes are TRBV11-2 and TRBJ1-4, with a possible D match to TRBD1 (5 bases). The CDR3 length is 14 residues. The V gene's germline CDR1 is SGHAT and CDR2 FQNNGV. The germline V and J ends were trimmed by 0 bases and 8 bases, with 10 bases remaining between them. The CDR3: CASSLDRDGEKLFF. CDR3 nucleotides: TGTGCCAGCAGCTTAGACAGGGATGGAGAAAAACTGTTTTTT.

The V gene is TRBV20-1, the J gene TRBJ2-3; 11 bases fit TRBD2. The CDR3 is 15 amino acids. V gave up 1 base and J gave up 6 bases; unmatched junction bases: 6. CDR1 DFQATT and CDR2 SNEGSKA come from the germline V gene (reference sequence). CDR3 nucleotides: TGCAGTGCTAGAGTGTTGGCTAGCGGGGGGGATACGCAGTATTTT. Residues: CSARVLASGGDTQYF.

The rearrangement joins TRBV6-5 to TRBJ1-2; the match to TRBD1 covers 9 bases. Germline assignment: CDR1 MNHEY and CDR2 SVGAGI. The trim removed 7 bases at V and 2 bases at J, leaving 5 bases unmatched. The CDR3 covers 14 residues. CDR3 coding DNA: TGTGCCAGCACTGTGGGACAGGGCAACTATGGCTACACCTTC. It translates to CASTVGQGNYGYTF.

CDR3 nucleotides: TGTGCCAGCAGCTCAGGGGGCCATGGCTACACCTTC. It translates to CASSSGGHGYTF. The chain carries TRBV5-6 and TRBJ1-2, with 8 bases matching TRBD1. With V trimmed by 3 bases and J by 6 bases, 1 base remained unmatched. This CDR3 spans 12 amino acids. Germline values: CDR1 SGHDT, CDR2 YYEEEE.